The 27 T cell receptor beta chains below all came from one sample that was sequenced in a study of blood T cell repertoires in COVID-19. Assay: immunoSEQ multiplex PCR; the TCRdb copy retains only in-frame clones and omits some. The sample contains 150,000 to 200,000 clones, 70% to 90% of which appear only once. Sequenced: peripheral blood. These receptors were obtained from a human donor in a cohort sampled during active COVID-19.

This clone has more than one count but fewer than ten. The V gene is TRBV7-6, the J gene TRBJ1-1; 9 bases line up with TRBD1. The trim removed 3 bases at V and 0 bases at J, leaving 2 bases unmatched. CDR3 length: 15 residues. Germline V lookup: CDR1 SGHVS, CDR2 FNYEAQ. The CDR3 reads CASSFGTGLNTEAFF. CDR3 DNA sequence: TGTGCCAGCAGCTTTGGGACAGGGCTGAACACTGAAGCTTTCTTT.

This clone was observed a few times. Here the CDR3 reads CASSPAGVTGELFF. The CDR3 coding sequence is TGTGCCAGCAGCCCCGCCGGGGTCACCGGGGAGCTGTTTTTT. This sequence joins TRBV7-3 and TRBJ2-2; a possible D gene is TRBD2 (5 bases). The CDR3 has 14 residues. V shed 5 bases and J shed 4 bases, with 11 bases lying between them. Germline assignment: CDR1 SGHTA and CDR2 FQGTGA.

Note on this clone: Other DNA sequences in the same sample also yield this CDR3. The chain combines TRBV9 with TRBJ2-3; D gene unclear. The CDR3 sequence is 14 residues long. The V end lost 0 bases, the J end lost 3 bases, and 8 bases lay between the germline ends. CDR1 is SGDLS, CDR2 YYNGEE, per germline. CDR3 protein: CASSVASSTDTQYF. As DNA, the CDR3 is TGTGCCAGCAGCGTAGCTTCTTCTACAGATACGCAGTATTTT. The full variable domain, completed using reference TRBV9 and TRBJ2-3, is DSGVTQTPKHLITATGQRVTLRCSPRSGDLSVYWYQQSLDQGLQFLIQYYNGEERAKGNILERFSAQQFPDLHSELNLSSLELGDSALYFCASSVASSTDTQYFGPGTRLTVL.

The V and J genes are TRBV2 and TRBJ2-7; D perhaps matches TRBD2 (6 bases). This CDR3 has 19 amino acids. The V gene's germline CDR1 is SNHLY and CDR2 FYNNEI. The germline V and J ends were trimmed by 6 bases and 1 base, with 28 bases remaining between them. CDR3 bases: TGTGCCAGCAGACCCCGCCCACTAGCAACTGGGTTGAGGTCCTACGAGCAGTACTTC. Its protein is CASRPRPLATGLRSYEQYF.

V gene TRBV3-1 (or the pseudogene TRBV3-2) combines with J gene TRBJ1-2; D may be TRBD1 (6 bases). With 1 base removed from V and 2 bases from J, the gap between germline ends came to 17 bases. From germline, CDR1 is LGHDT and CDR2 YNNKEL (reference sequence). The CDR3 has 17 residues. CDR3 sequence (DNA): TGTGCCAGCAGCCAAGTATACCCAACTACAGGGAACTATGGCTACACCTTC. The encoded protein is CASSQVYPTTGNYGYTF.

Points on this clone: Germline and junction disagree at one end, which may indicate a read error. This chain joins TRBV2 and TRBJ1-5, with unresolved D. The CDR3 covers 13 residues. Germline V CDR1 and CDR2: SNHLY, FYNNEI. CDR3 sequence reads: CASTSAHNQPQHF. The CDR3 region has the DNA TGTGCTAGCACTTCAGCGCACAATCAGCCCCAGCATTTT. The complete variable domain, with remaining parts taken from reference TRBV2 and TRBJ1-5, reads EPEVTQTPSHQVTQMGQEVILRCVPISNHLYFYWYRQILGQKVEFLVSFYNNEISEKSEIFDDQFSVERPDGSNFTLKIRSTKLEDSAMYFCASTSAHNQPQHFGDGTRLSIL.

The CDR3 region has the DNA TGTGCCAGCAGCCCTGCTACAGTTAGCTCCTACAATGAGCAGTTCTTC. It specifies CASSPATVSSYNEQFF. The chain uses TRBV28 and TRBJ2-1; no clear D. Trimming shortened V by 6 bases and J by 0 bases, and 15 bases separated the two germline ends. The germline V gene has CDR1 MDHEN and CDR2 SYDVKM. CDR3 length: 16 residues.

This clone was picked up one time. CDR3 DNA: TGTGCCAGCAGTGCCTCCGGGACAGGAAACGAGCAGTACTTC. This gives the protein CASSASGTGNEQYF. This chain uses TRBV2 with TRBJ2-7; 8 bases match TRBD1. The CDR3 sequence is 14 residues long. Germline CDR1 is SNHLY and CDR2 is FYNNEI. V was pared by 4 bases and J by 5 bases, with 7 bases of the junction left unmatched.

V is TRBV19 and J is TRBJ1-2; 8 positions match TRBD1. This CDR3 has 15 residues. V lost 5 bases to trimming and J lost 3 bases; unmatched junction nucleotides: 8. From germline, CDR1 is LNHDA and CDR2 SQIVND (reference sequence). DNA for the CDR3: TGTGCCAGTAGTTCTCAGACAGGGGTCGACTATGGCTACACCTTC. Its protein product is CASSSQTGVDYGYTF.

This chain uses TRBV6-2 or TRBV6-3 with TRBJ1-2; 7 bases match TRBD1. CDR1 MNHEY and CDR2 SVGEGT come from the germline V gene. The CDR3 spans 15 residues. After removal of 4 bases from V and 4 bases from J, the junction contained 9 bases not matched to a gene. This chain's CDR3 is CASSLRQGGLYGYTF. The CDR3 DNA sequence: TGTGCCAGCAGTTTACGACAGGGAGGACTCTATGGCTACACCTTC.

This rearrangement joins TRBV28 to TRBJ1-2; 7 bases align to TRBD1. J lost 4 bases, V lost 6 bases, and 8 bases had no gene match. Germline CDR1 MDHEN, CDR2 SYDVKM. The CDR3 is made up of 14 amino acids. The CDR3, as DNA: TGTGCCAGCAGAATAGACAGGGTCAGCTATGGCTACACCTTC. Protein sequence: CASRIDRVSYGYTF.

This chain links TRBV9 with TRBJ2-3, with D uncertain. Germline loops: CDR1 SGDLS, CDR2 YYNGEE. V shed 0 bases and J shed 4 bases, with 3 bases lying between them. This CDR3 has 12 residues. The CDR3 bases are TGTGCCAGCAGCGTAGACTCAGATACGCAGTATTTT. As protein: CASSVDSDTQYF.

The V and J genes are TRBV18 and TRBJ1-1, with TRBD1 identical over 10 bases. The V gene end was trimmed by 4 bases and the J gene end by 0 bases; junction bases not matched to a gene: 11. CDR1 is KGHSH and CDR2 is LQKENI in the germline V gene. The CDR3 runs to 18 residues. Written as DNA, the CDR3 is TGTGCCAGCTCACTAAACAACGGACAGGGGGGCATGAACACTGAAGCTTTCTTT. Translating it yields CASSLNNGQGGMNTEAFF.

The chain couples TRBV11-3 to TRBJ1-1; no definite D call. V lost 2 bases and J lost 2, with 9 bases in between. The V gene's germline CDR1 is SGHNT and CDR2 YENEEA. The CDR3 has 14 amino acids. The CDR3 protein is CASSLRQVNTEAFF. For the CDR3, the DNA is TGTGCCAGCAGCTTACGACAAGTCAACACTGAAGCTTTCTTT.

The chain joins TRBV28 to TRBJ1-5; 9 bases are shared with TRBD1. V lost 7 bases to trimming and J lost 6 bases; unmatched junction nucleotides: 7. The CDR3 has 14 amino acids. Looked up from germline, CDR1 is MDHEN and CDR2 is SYDVKM. CDR3 residues: CASTRDRVFQPQHF. The DNA of the CDR3 is TGTGCCAGCACCAGGGACAGGGTTTTTCAGCCCCAGCATTTT.

The chain recombines TRBV3-1 (or the pseudogene TRBV3-2) with TRBJ1-2; D uncertain. Germline V gene sequence: CDR1 LGHDT, CDR2 YNNKEL (reference sequence). The CDR3 loop spans 14 amino acids. Trimming stripped 2 bases from V and 7 bases from J, with 14 bases between. CDR3 DNA sequence: TGTGCCAGCAGCCAATCGTCAAGGATAGCTGGCTACACCTTC. Encoded protein: CASSQSSRIAGYTF.

This clone was seen just once. The rearrangement links TRBV7-2 to TRBJ1-3; 9 nucleotides line up with TRBD1. CDR1 is SGHTA and CDR2 is FQGNSA in the germline V gene. The CDR3 is made up of 19 amino acids. Trimming took 2 bases from V and 2 from J; bases not matched to a gene: 13. The DNA of the CDR3 is TGTGCCAGCAGCTTACTCCTTGCCGGGACAGGGAGGACTGGAAACACCATATATTTT. It encodes CASSLLLAGTGRTGNTIYF.

This clone showed up just a few times. The chain has TRBV15 and TRBJ1-2, with TRBD1 as a possible D gene (5 bases). The CDR3 runs to 14 residues. Trimming took off 3 bases at V and 4 bases at J, with 12 bases between the two ends. Per the germline V gene, CDR1 is LNHNV and CDR2 is YYDKDF (reference sequence). The CDR3, as DNA: TGTGCCACCAGCAGCGCGGGACTCCGCTATGGCTACACCTTC. Protein sequence: CATSSAGLRYGYTF.

This clone was found a few times. The rearrangement joins TRBV21-1 to TRBJ1-6; the table's D gene call, TRBD1, was not cross checked with the DNA. TRBV21-1 is a listed pseudogene. The CDR3 runs 16 residues. The CDR3 bases are TGTGCCAGCAGCAGCAGGGGGGACAGGGATAATTCACCCCTCCACTTT. Its translation: CASSSRGDRDNSPLHF.

This clone occurred a few times. This chain joins TRBV5-1 and TRBJ1-2; 9 positions agree with TRBD1. There are 14 residues in the CDR3. V dropped 3 bases and J dropped 7; count of bases not matched to a gene: 7. Germline values: CDR1 SGHRS, CDR2 YFSETQ. For the CDR3, the DNA is TGCGCCAGCAGCTATGGGGACAGGGAGTTTGGCTACACCTTC. Residues: CASSYGDREFGYTF.

The chain carries TRBV5-1 and TRBJ1-4, with a weak D call TRBD1 (6 bases). The CDR3 sequence is 15 residues long. Germline-derived CDR1 and CDR2 are SGHRS and YFSETQ. Trimming cost V 3 bases and J 0 bases, with 9 bases left between them. CDR3 residues: CASSWEGATNEKLFF. CDR3 DNA sequence: TGCGCCAGCAGCTGGGAGGGGGCAACTAATGAAAAACTGTTTTTT.

This rearrangement joins TRBV11-2 to TRBJ2-7; TRBD2 aligns across 9 bases. The CDR3 totals 15 residues. The trim removed 1 base at V and 3 bases at J, leaving 4 bases unmatched. Germline CDR1 and CDR2: SGHAT and FQNNGV. The CDR3: CASSLGVSGGYEQYF. In DNA, the CDR3 is TGTGCCAGCAGCTTAGGCGTTAGCGGGGGCTACGAGCAGTACTTC.

This clone was seen only once. The J gene is TRBJ2-7, the V gene TRBV7-6; 9 bases are a match to TRBD1. V gave up 1 base and J gave up 7 bases; unmatched junction bases: 8. The CDR3 is 15 residues long. Germline CDR1 reads SGHVS; CDR2 reads FNYEAQ. The CDR3 nucleotides read TGTGCCAGCAGCTTAGAGCCGGGACAGGGTTCGGAGCAGTACTTC. Amino acid sequence: CASSLEPGQGSEQYF.

The V and J genes are TRBV7-2 and TRBJ2-7, with 7 bases that match TRBD1. Germline values: CDR1 SGHTA, CDR2 FQGNSA. The CDR3 covers 16 residues. With 5 bases clipped from V and 2 bases from J, the junction kept 12 bases outside the gene matches. CDR3 DNA: TGTGCCAGCAGCCTGAGACAGGGAAGCCTACCCTACGAGCAGTACTTC. It yields the protein CASSLRQGSLPYEQYF. The full variable domain, with the rest looked up from reference TRBV7-2 and TRBJ2-7, is GAGVSQSPSNKVTEKGKDVELRCDPISGHTALYWYRQSLGQGLEFLIYFQGNSAPDKSGLPSDRFSAERTGGSVSTLTIQRTQQEDSAVYLCASSLRQGSLPYEQYFGPGTRLTVT.

The rearrangement uses TRBV15 and TRBJ1-4; the D is unclear. V was trimmed by 3 bases and J by 10 bases, leaving 18 bases between them. This CDR3 is built from 15 residues. Germline V gives CDR1 LNHNV, CDR2 YYDKDF (reference sequence). CDR3 DNA: TGTGCCACCAGCAGGGCAAACAGTTACGAAGCAAAACTGTTTTTT. Amino acid sequence: CATSRANSYEAKLFF.

J is TRBJ2-3 and V is TRBV7-2, with 10 bases lining up with TRBD2. Losses at the gene ends were 0 bases for V and 4 bases for J; bases not matched to a gene: 4. The germline V gene encodes CDR1 SGHTA and CDR2 FQGNSA. CDR3 length equals 16 residues. In nucleotides, the CDR3 is TGTGCCAGCAGCTTAGCGGCTAGCGGGGGCGCAGATACGCAGTATTTT. Amino acid sequence: CASSLAASGGADTQYF.

This clone was seen a handful of times. The rearrangement joins TRBV18 to TRBJ2-3; possibly TRBD1 for D (6 bases). The CDR3 runs 15 residues. V was trimmed by 3 bases and J by 3 bases, leaving 13 bases between them. Looked up from germline, CDR1 is KGHSH and CDR2 is LQKENI. This CDR3 is CASSPAQGKTDTQYF. The CDR3 region has the DNA TGTGCCAGCTCACCGGCGCAGGGGAAGACAGATACGCAGTATTTT.